This T cell receptor (beta chain) stems from a study of Ad26.COV2.S vaccination and SARS-CoV-2 variants. In the study overall: Donor had been placed in the Ad26.COV2.S arm of the COV1001 trial. Intramuscularly, Ad26.COV2.S was given either once or twice, 56 days apart. General study points: It is possible that the TCR breadth and depth analyses underestimated the total T cell responses.

Treatment defined: some 19 received Ad26.COV2.S at low or high dose, single or two shots; 5 received placebo; per-sample allocation not given. The samples date from day 63 after the first vaccine or placebo injection. Comments on this clone: Antigen unknown.

Libraries were prepared by immunoSEQ multiplex PCR; TCRdb keeps only in-frame clonotypes and omits some of them. The data hold about 350,000 clones, with roughly 81% observed a single time. The sequencing used peripheral blood, collected in a trial of Ad26.COV2.S vaccine versus placebo. The TCR originated in a person between 18 and 65 years old who received the Ad26.COV2.S COVID-19 vaccine or a placebo.

The CDR3 DNA reads as TGCGCCAGCAGTGATAGCGCTAGCTCGAGAGATACGCAGTATTTT. Translated, it gives CASSDSASSRDTQYF. The gene calls are TRBV10-1 and TRBJ2-3; D possibly corresponds to TRBD2 (5 bases). From germline, CDR1 is WNHNN and CDR2 SYGVQD (reference sequence). Trimming took 3 bases from V and 5 from J, leaving 15 bases between them. This CDR3 has 15 residues.